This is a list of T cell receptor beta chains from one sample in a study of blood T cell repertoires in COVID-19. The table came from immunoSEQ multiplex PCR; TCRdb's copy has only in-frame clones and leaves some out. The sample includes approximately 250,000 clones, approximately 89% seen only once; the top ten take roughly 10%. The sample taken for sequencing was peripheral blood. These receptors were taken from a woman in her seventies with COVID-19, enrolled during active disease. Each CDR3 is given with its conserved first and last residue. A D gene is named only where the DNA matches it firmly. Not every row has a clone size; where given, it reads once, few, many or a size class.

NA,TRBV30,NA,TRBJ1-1,CAWRLQGQGEAFF,TGTGCCTGGAGGTTACAGGGCCAGGGTGAAGCTTTCTTT
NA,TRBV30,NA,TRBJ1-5,CAWSVVGRANQPQHF,TGTGCCTGGAGTGTCGTTGGCAGGGCAAATCAGCCCCAGCATTTT
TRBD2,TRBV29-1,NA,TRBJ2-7,CSVEDQGGVGQYF,TGCAGCGTTGAAGATCAGGGAGGGGTCGGGCAGTACTTC
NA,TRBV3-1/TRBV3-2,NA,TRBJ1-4,CASSQAAGSGEKLFF,TGTGCCAGCAGCCAAGCGGCCGGGAGCGGTGAAAAACTGTTTTTT
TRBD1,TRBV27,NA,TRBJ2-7,CASSFVDRGHEQYF,TGTGCCAGCAGTTTTGTGGACAGGGGCCACGAGCAGTACTTC
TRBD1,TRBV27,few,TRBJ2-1,CASSFQGANEQFF,TGTGCCAGCAGTTTCCAGGGGGCGAATGAGCAGTTCTTC
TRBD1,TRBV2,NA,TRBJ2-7,CASSSILDRDITFYEQYF,TGTGCCAGCAGTTCTATCCTTGACAGGGACATCACTTTCTACGAGCAGTACTTC
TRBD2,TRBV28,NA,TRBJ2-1,CASKTSGLYNEQFF,TGTGCCAGCAAAACTAGCGGTCTGTACAATGAGCAGTTCTTC
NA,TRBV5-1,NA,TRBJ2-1,CASSSDSGSYNEQFF,TGCGCCAGCAGCTCCGATAGCGGCTCCTACAATGAGCAGTTCTTC
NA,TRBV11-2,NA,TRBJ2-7,CAGPGLQSYEQYF,TGTGCCGGGCCTGGACTGCAATCCTACGAGCAGTACTTC
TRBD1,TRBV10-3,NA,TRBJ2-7,CAISEGQGGNEQYF,TGTGCCATCAGTGAAGGACAGGGAGGTAACGAGCAGTACTTC
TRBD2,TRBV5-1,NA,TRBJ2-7,CASWTAGRLAGGFYEQYF,TGCGCCAGCTGGACAGCTGGGAGACTAGCGGGAGGATTCTACGAGCAGTACTTC
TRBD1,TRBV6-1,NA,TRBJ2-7,CASSDGTGGYEQYF,TGTGCCAGCAGTGATGGGACAGGGGGTTACGAGCAGTACTTC